A single T cell receptor (beta chain) is shown here with its context. This clonotype was detected only a few times. What this receptor recognizes is not known. Within one base of it there is no much larger clone, and no base qualities were kept. The run used an Illumina NovaSeq 6000. TCRalpha and TCRbeta cDNA libraries were constructed by 5'RACE with constant-segment primers, with sample barcodes and unique molecular identifiers being introduced. RNA was extracted from every sample with Trizol reagent. Amplification of the libraries took two PCR steps, and the second step added a second sample barcode plus Illumina TruSeq adapters. Sequencing of libraries was performed on an Illumina NovaSeq with 2 x 150 bp paired-end reads. The authors' analysis ran thus. Reads were demultiplexed and collapsed into UMI-guided consensus sequences with migec v1.2.7. Using mixcr v2.1.11, the UMI consensuses were aligned to TRA and TRB V and J templates and assembled into clonotypes. A clonotype was counted as expanded or contracted only when both edgeR and NoisET called the clonotype significant, with the noise models trained on biological replicates. For edgeR calls, the thresholds were a false discovery rate-adjusted p below 0.01 and a log2 fold-change of 1. PCA with hierarchical clustering of max-normalized trajectories of the 1000 most abundant clonotypes was used as exploratory dynamics analysis. Separately sequenced CD4+ and CD8+ repertoires were used to assign the CD4 or CD8 phenotype of responding clones. TCRdb handled the public reads itself, with Q25 trimming in fastp and clone calling in MiXCR, and kept productive beta chains. When rows share a CDR3 protein, they turn into one entry using the most common DNA and genes. TCRdb, not the authors, supplied the V and J calls. The sample table holds about 560,000 distinct CDR3 sequences, of which around a sixth were seen once. The ten largest clones take up just over 8% of the sample.

V sheds 6 bases and J sheds 0 bases, leaving 9 bases between their ends. From the cysteine through the phenylalanine, the CDR3 covers 13 amino acids. Only the CDR3 DNA stays, 39 bases, in frame from base 1. According to the germline V gene (reference sequence), CDR1 reads DFQATT and CDR2 reads SNEGSKA. This sample stems from a study of T-cell memory formation after mild COVID-19 (dated by TCRdb to the early 2020s). Turning to the overall study: TCR sequence clusters from the two donors were largely donor specific. T-cell clones expanding and contracting after mild COVID-19 in two donors were tracked by longitudinal TCRalpha and TCRbeta repertoire sequencing. Two young, previously healthy adult volunteers, one female and one male, were included in the cohort.

Broad study findings and their caveats: Some responding clones were found in pre-infection memory, which suggests that pre-existing cross-reactive memory T cells took part in the SARS-CoV-2 response. Whether the second-wave clones peaking on day 37 were SARS-CoV-2 specific was not confirmed. Only two mild cases were covered by the study, and larger cohorts that include severe cases with pre-infection samples were considered necessary. Contracting CD4+ clones turned up mainly in the CM and EM memory subsets, whereas EMRA was where CD8+ clones were enriched. Clones contracting from day 15 to 85 had balanced CD4/CD8 phenotypes, while a second wave expanding from day 15 to 37 was biased towards CD4+.

Ficoll-Paque density gradient centrifugation was used to isolate PBMCs. The rearrangement combines TRBV20-1 with TRBJ2-1, with no reliable assignment of the D segment. This TCR was recovered from an adult woman who had mild COVID-19 (a few samples of this study predate the infection). The sample titles of this study are shuffled in the database, so cell type and time point are left out; the donor was told from shared clones. Sample: PBMCs or a T cell subset sorted from them (not recorded which). The CDR3: CSATISSYNEQFF. The nucleotide sequence is given as TGCAGTGCGACCATCAGCTCCTACAATGAGCAGTTCTTC.